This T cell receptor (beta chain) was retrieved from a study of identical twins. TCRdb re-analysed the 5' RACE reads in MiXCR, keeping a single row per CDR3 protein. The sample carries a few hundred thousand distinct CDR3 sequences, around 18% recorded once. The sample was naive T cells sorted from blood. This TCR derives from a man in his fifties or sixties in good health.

The CDR3 coding sequence is TGTGCCAGCAGCCAAAGGGTACAGGGGCCGCGGTACACCGGGGAGCTGTTTTTT. Translation: CASSQRVQGPRYTGELFF. J is TRBJ2-2 and V is TRBV4-2, with TRBD1 matching 7 bases. V lost 2 bases, J lost 3 bases, and 12 bases stayed unmatched. The CDR3 spans 18 residues. CDR1 is LGHNA, CDR2 YNFKEQ, per germline.